The clone carrying this T cell receptor (beta chain) was observed once. The target antigen is unknown. The sample belongs to a study of T cell responses to AZD1222 COVID-19 vaccine. Study-level findings and limits: Unmutated regions of variants are reportedly targeted by nearly half of spike-specific TCRs. Across spike, vaccine-associated CD4 TCRs were found, dominant at 160-218 and 743-854. Possibly, clonal diversity was underestimated; donors were largely white British and included more females.

Germline CDR1 is SQVTM and CDR2 is ANQGSEA. The CDR3 loop spans 16 amino acids. Germline trimming cut 8 bases from V and 9 bases from J; bases unmatched to any gene: 13. Using immunoSEQ multiplex PCR, the repertoire was profiled, and TCRdb retains in-frame clones only, with some absent. The sample consists of about 270,000 clones, about 94% of them appearing once. The starting material was peripheral blood, obtained 28 days after the second AZD1222 dose. This receptor was obtained from an adult who received the AZD1222 COVID-19 vaccine. V and J are TRBV29-1 and TRBJ2-1; 16 positions match TRBD2. The CDR3 nucleotides are TGCAGCCTGGGGGGGACTAGCGGGAGGGCCGGGCGTGAGCAGTTCTTC. This translates into CSLGGTSGRAGREQFF.